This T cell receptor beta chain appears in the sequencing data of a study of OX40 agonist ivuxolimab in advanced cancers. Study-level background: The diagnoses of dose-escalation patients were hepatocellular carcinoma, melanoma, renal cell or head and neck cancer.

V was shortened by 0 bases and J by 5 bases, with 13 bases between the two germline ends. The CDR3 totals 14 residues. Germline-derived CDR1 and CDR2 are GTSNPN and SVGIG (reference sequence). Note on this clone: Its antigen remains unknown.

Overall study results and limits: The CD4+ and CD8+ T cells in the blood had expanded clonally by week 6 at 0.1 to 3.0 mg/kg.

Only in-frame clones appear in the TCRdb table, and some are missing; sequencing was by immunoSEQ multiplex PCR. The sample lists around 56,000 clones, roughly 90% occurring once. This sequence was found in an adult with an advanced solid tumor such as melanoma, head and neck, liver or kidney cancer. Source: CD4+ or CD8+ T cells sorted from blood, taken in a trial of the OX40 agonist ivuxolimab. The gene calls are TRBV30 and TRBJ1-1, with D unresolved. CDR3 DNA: TGTGCCTGGAGTGTATCGGCAGGAGGTACTGAAGCTTTCTTT. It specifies CAWSVSAGGTEAFF.